The 10 T cell receptor beta chains below come from one sample, sequenced in a study of blood T cells in healthy people across ages. Next came a second PCR, run for about 6 to 12 cycles, which used a sample-barcoded 5' primer along with a J-beta primer mix. TCRdb re-called the 5' RACE reads with MiXCR, one entry per CDR3 protein. This table holds 630,000 or so distinct CDR3 sequences, less than 40% found once. The sequenced material came from blood. Receptors were obtained from a woman aged 80 or older in good health.

This clonotype has ten or more counts. The chain combines TRBV28 with TRBJ2-7; D might be TRBD1 or TRBD2, each matching 6 bases. Trimming pared 7 bases from V and 5 bases from J, leaving 21 bases between. CDR3 size: 15 residues. In germline, CDR1 is MDHEN, CDR2 SYDVKM. The CDR3 DNA is TGTGCCAGCAATTCGCTAGGGGGAGGAGAGAACGAGCAGTACTTC. This sequence encodes CASNSLGGGENEQYF.

This clonotype appeared many times. The chain carries TRBV5-1 and TRBJ2-7, with D uncertain. From germline, CDR1 is SGHRS and CDR2 YFSETQ. Trimming removed 1 base at V and 4 bases at J, with 9 bases between. This CDR3 is 13 amino acids long. The CDR3, as DNA: TGCGCCAGCAGCTTGATGATTGGTTACGAGCAGTACTTC. This codes for CASSLMIGYEQYF.

In this sample, this clonotype turned up many times. The J gene is TRBJ2-5, the V gene TRBV2; TRBD2 is a possible D gene (5 bases). The length of the CDR3 is 14 residues. Germline CDR1 reads SNHLY; CDR2 reads FYNNEI. Trimming pared 3 bases from V and 5 bases from J, leaving 13 bases between. The CDR3 is CASSDSSSFETQYF. The DNA of the CDR3 is TGTGCCAGCAGTGATTCGTCTAGCTTCGAGACCCAGTACTTC. The complete variable domain, with remaining parts taken from reference TRBV2 and TRBJ2-5, reads EPEVTQTPSHQVTQMGQEVILRCVPISNHLYFYWYRQILGQKVEFLVSFYNNEISEKSEIFDDQFSVERPDGSNFTLKIRSTKLEDSAMYFCASSDSSSFETQYFGPGTRLLVL.

In this sample, this clonotype turned up many times. The chain has TRBV11-2 and TRBJ2-3, with TRBD2 matching over 7 bases. The CDR3 is made up of 18 amino acids. With V trimmed by 1 base and J by 2 bases, 12 bases remained unmatched. From germline, CDR1 is SGHAT and CDR2 FQNNGV. The CDR3 sequence: CASSLAFSSGGITDTQYF. The CDR3 nucleotides read TGTGCCAGCAGCTTAGCCTTTTCCTCGGGGGGTATCACAGATACGCAGTATTTT.

This clonotype was observed at least ten times. The rearrangement uses TRBV9 and TRBJ1-2; D not resolved. Trimming pared 3 bases from V and 8 bases from J, leaving 14 bases between. Germline CDR1 reads SGDLS; CDR2 reads YYNGEE. This CDR3 is built from 13 residues. CDR3 nucleotides: TGTGCCAGCAGCGCGACCCCCACGGGCGGCTACACCTTC. Its translation: CASSATPTGGYTF.

This clonotype was counted at least ten times. J is TRBJ2-3 and V is TRBV20-1, with TRBD2 matching 8 bases. The V gene's germline CDR1 is DFQATT and CDR2 SNEGSKA (reference sequence). V shed 5 bases and J 4 bases; nucleotides not matched to a gene: 8. The CDR3 sequence is 14 residues long. The CDR3 is CSALREGRADTQYF. The DNA of the CDR3 is TGCAGTGCTCTCCGGGAGGGTCGGGCAGATACGCAGTATTTT.

The V and J genes are TRBV4-3 and TRBJ1-5, with a possible D match to TRBD1 (5 bases). The CDR3 extends over 13 amino acids. CDR1 LGHNA and CDR2 YSLEER come from the germline V gene. V gave up 5 bases and J gave up 4 bases, with 9 bases separating them. The CDR3 nucleotides are TGCGCCAGCAGCGAGTGGGGGAATCAGCCCCAGCATTTT. Amino acid sequence: CASSEWGNQPQHF.

This clonotype was observed once. The rearrangement joins TRBV20-1 to TRBJ2-5; no definite D call. V was trimmed by 5 bases and J by 5 bases, leaving 9 bases between them. CDR1 DFQATT and CDR2 SNEGSKA come from the germline V gene (reference sequence). The CDR3 sequence is 11 residues long. CDR3: CSADWAETQYF. The CDR3, as DNA: TGCAGTGCTGACTGGGCGGAGACCCAGTACTTC.

This clonotype has a count of ten or more. The V and J genes are TRBV5-6 and TRBJ1-2; D is ambiguous. Deletions cut 1 base from V and 1 base from J, with 11 bases between. CDR1 and CDR2 from the germline V gene are SGHDT and YYEEEE. This CDR3 contains 15 residues. CDR3 in DNA: TGTGCCAGCAGCTTGTTACAGCTTCGTAACTATGGCTACACCTTC. It codes for CASSLLQLRNYGYTF.

In this sample, this clonotype turned up many times. The gene calls are TRBV6-4 and TRBJ1-5; weak D call: TRBD1 (6 bases). The CDR3 runs 13 residues. Trimming shortened V by 5 bases and J by 3 bases, and 8 bases separated the two germline ends. Germline CDR1 reads MRHNA; CDR2 reads SNTAGT. CDR3 in DNA: TGTGCCAGCAGTTCAGGGGCCAATCAGCCCCAGCATTTT. Translation: CASSSGANQPQHF.